Each of the 2 T cell receptor beta chains below was sequenced from the same sample in a study of blood T cell repertoires in COVID-19. Profiling relied on immunoSEQ multiplex PCR, and the TCRdb table lists in-frame clones only, not all of them. The profile shows 220,000 or so clones, 80% to 85% of them singletons. Input material: PBMCs or T cells enriched from blood (not recorded which). The receptors originated from a woman aged 40 to 50 who had recovered from COVID-19.

CDR3 sequence: CASKDDSKNIQYF. In DNA form, the CDR3 reads TGTGCCAGCAAAGATGACTCAAAAAACATTCAGTACTTC. The V and J genes are TRBV28 and TRBJ2-4; D is uncertain. This CDR3 has 13 residues. The germline V gene has CDR1 MDHEN and CDR2 SYDVKM. The germline V and J ends were trimmed by 7 bases and 4 bases, with 11 bases remaining between them.

The rearrangement uses TRBV3-1 (or the pseudogene TRBV3-2) and TRBJ2-5; tentatively, D is TRBD2 (6 bases). The CDR3 has 16 residues. With 5 bases removed from V and 3 bases from J, the gap between germline ends came to 19 bases. CDR1 LGHDT and CDR2 YNNKEL come from the germline V gene (reference sequence). CDR3 region: CASSSGTSTLEETQYF. As DNA, the CDR3 is TGTGCCAGCAGCTCCGGGACTTCCACCCTAGAAGAGACCCAGTACTTC.